The rows below give T cell receptor beta chains drawn from one sample of a study of T cells in Graves' hyperthyroidism and ophthalmopathy. Via MiXCR, TCRdb re-called the multiplex PCR reads, giving one row per CDR3 protein. Here the sample spans around 600,000 distinct CDR3 sequences, 15% to 17% being singletons. Sequencing was carried out using blood. These receptors were collected from a woman younger than 45 with Graves' hyperthyroidism. CDR3s include the opening cysteine and the closing phenylalanine or tryptophan. Each record gives: clone size, J gene, V gene, D gene, CDR3 DNA, CDR3 protein. D genes are given only for firm matches. Some rows have no size entry. The others give once, few or many, or a class for an expanded clone.

abundance: -; j_gene: TRBJ2-1; v_gene: TRBV4-2; d_gene: TRBD2; CDR3nt: TGTGCCAGCAGCCAAGATTCCTGGTGGCTAGCGGGCTACAATGAGCAGTTCTTC; CDR3aa: CASSQDSWWLAGYNEQFF
abundance: few; j_gene: TRBJ2-7; v_gene: TRBV29-1; d_gene: -; CDR3nt: TGCAGCGTTATATTAGCGAGCGAGCAGTACTTC; CDR3aa: CSVILASEQYF
abundance: few; j_gene: TRBJ1-6; v_gene: TRBV4-1; d_gene: TRBD1; CDR3nt: TGCGCCAGCAGCCAAGATGCCCAGGGGGCGGGAAATTCACCCCTCCACTTT; CDR3aa: CASSQDAQGAGNSPLHF
abundance: many; j_gene: TRBJ2-7; v_gene: TRBV28; d_gene: TRBD2; CDR3nt: TGTGCCAGCAGTGCCGCGACTAGCGGGAGATACGAGCAGTACTTC; CDR3aa: CASSAATSGRYEQYF
abundance: many; j_gene: TRBJ2-1; v_gene: TRBV2; d_gene: -; CDR3nt: TGTGCCAGCACCTTCCAAGGGGGGATTAGTGAGCAGTTCTTC; CDR3aa: CASTFQGGISEQFF
abundance: few; j_gene: TRBJ1-4; v_gene: TRBV5-1; d_gene: -; CDR3nt: TGCGCCAGCAGCTTCAGTGGACAAGGTGAAAAACTGTTTTTT; CDR3aa: CASSFSGQGEKLFF
abundance: many; j_gene: TRBJ2-4; v_gene: TRBV18; d_gene: -; CDR3nt: TGTGCCAGCTCACCACCAAACAGGTTGCACGCGGTGGAGAACATTCAGTACTTC; CDR3aa: CASSPPNRLHAVENIQYF
abundance: once; j_gene: TRBJ2-7; v_gene: TRBV20-1; d_gene: TRBD2; CDR3nt: TGCAGTGCTTTCGGGACTAGCAGCTACGAGCAGTACTTC; CDR3aa: CSAFGTSSYEQYF
abundance: many; j_gene: TRBJ2-2; v_gene: TRBV4-2; d_gene: TRBD2; CDR3nt: TGTGCCAGCAGCCTAGCAGCGGGATACACCGGGGAGCTGTTTTTT; CDR3aa: CASSLAAGYTGELFF
abundance: -; j_gene: TRBJ2-2; v_gene: TRBV7-2; d_gene: TRBD2; CDR3nt: TGTGCCAGCAGCTTAGAAGCAGCGGGAGGGCCGTGGGGCGGGGAGCTGTTTTTT; CDR3aa: CASSLEAAGGPWGGELFF
abundance: many; j_gene: TRBJ2-1; v_gene: TRBV7-9; d_gene: -; CDR3nt: TGTGCCAGCAGCTCATTCGGGGCCGGGGATGAGCAGTTCTTC; CDR3aa: CASSSFGAGDEQFF
abundance: few; j_gene: TRBJ2-1; v_gene: TRBV6-2/TRBV6-3; d_gene: -; CDR3nt: TGTGCCAGCAGTAGGCAGGGGTACTACAATGAGCAGTTCTTC; CDR3aa: CASSRQGYYNEQFF
abundance: many; j_gene: TRBJ2-1; v_gene: TRBV30; d_gene: TRBD2; CDR3nt: TGTGCCCGAAGGACTAGCGGGATTGACAATGAGCAGTTCTTC; CDR3aa: CARRTSGIDNEQFF
abundance: many; j_gene: TRBJ1-2; v_gene: TRBV5-5; d_gene: -; CDR3nt: TGTGCCAGCAGCTTGGAATGGGTTGACTATGGCTACACCTTC; CDR3aa: CASSLEWVDYGYTF
abundance: -; j_gene: TRBJ2-3; v_gene: TRBV13; d_gene: -; CDR3nt: TGTGCCAGCAAAACGGCTATCGCAGATACGCAGTATTTT; CDR3aa: CASKTAIADTQYF
abundance: many; j_gene: TRBJ1-2; v_gene: TRBV2; d_gene: -; CDR3nt: TGTGCCAGCAGGGCCTCCCCATCAGGGGCGGGAGGCTACACCTTC; CDR3aa: CASRASPSGAGGYTF
abundance: many; j_gene: TRBJ2-1; v_gene: TRBV20-1; d_gene: TRBD1; CDR3nt: TGCAGTGCTTCGGACAGGGGGGCGGGCAATGAGCAGTTCTTC; CDR3aa: CSASDRGAGNEQFF
abundance: many; j_gene: TRBJ2-5; v_gene: TRBV13; d_gene: -; CDR3nt: TGTGCCAGCAGCCCGCCCGCACTAGGACAAGAGACCCAGTACTTC; CDR3aa: CASSPPALGQETQYF
abundance: many; j_gene: TRBJ2-1; v_gene: TRBV7-2; d_gene: -; CDR3nt: TGTGCCAGCAGCTTAGCGCGGGTACAGCGGACCTACAATGAGCAGTTCTTC; CDR3aa: CASSLARVQRTYNEQFF
abundance: few; j_gene: TRBJ2-7; v_gene: TRBV15; d_gene: -; CDR3nt: TGTGCCACCAGCGTACTTTTGAACCGGGAGCAGTACTTC; CDR3aa: CATSVLLNREQYF
abundance: many; j_gene: TRBJ2-7; v_gene: TRBV30; d_gene: -; CDR3nt: TGTGCCTGGAGTCCCGGGCAGACCTACGAGCAGTACTTC; CDR3aa: CAWSPGQTYEQYF
abundance: many; j_gene: TRBJ2-7; v_gene: TRBV30; d_gene: -; CDR3nt: TGTGCCTGGAGTGTACTGGCCTCCACTTACGAGCAGTACTTC; CDR3aa: CAWSVLASTYEQYF
abundance: many; j_gene: TRBJ2-7; v_gene: TRBV27; d_gene: TRBD2; CDR3nt: TGTGCCAGCAGTTTAACCGGGGTAGCGGGAGATGAGCAGTACTTC; CDR3aa: CASSLTGVAGDEQYF
abundance: few; j_gene: TRBJ1-4; v_gene: TRBV4-3; d_gene: TRBD1; CDR3nt: TGCGCCAGCAGCCAAGATTGGACAGGGGGGGATGAAAAACTGTTTTTT; CDR3aa: CASSQDWTGGDEKLFF
abundance: -; j_gene: TRBJ1-5; v_gene: TRBV19; d_gene: -; CDR3nt: TGTGCCAGTAGTACCCAGGGAGGAAATCAGCCCCAGCATTTT; CDR3aa: CASSTQGGNQPQHF
abundance: few; j_gene: TRBJ1-2; v_gene: TRBV29-1; d_gene: TRBD1; CDR3nt: TGCAGCGTTGATGCAGCCGGACAGGATAAAGGCTACACCTTC; CDR3aa: CSVDAAGQDKGYTF
abundance: many; j_gene: TRBJ2-7; v_gene: TRBV10-3; d_gene: -; CDR3nt: TGTGCCATCAGTGCGGGACCTCCGGTCCACTACGAGCAGTACTTC; CDR3aa: CAISAGPPVHYEQYF
abundance: many; j_gene: TRBJ2-7; v_gene: TRBV13; d_gene: -; CDR3nt: TGTGCCAGCAGCCCCGAGGGCTCTAGGGTCGAGCAGTACTTC; CDR3aa: CASSPEGSRVEQYF
abundance: few; j_gene: TRBJ2-2; v_gene: TRBV6-1; d_gene: TRBD2; CDR3nt: TGTGCCAGCCGCACCCTAGCGGGAGTGCGCAGGGAGCTGTTTTTT; CDR3aa: CASRTLAGVRRELFF
abundance: -; j_gene: TRBJ2-7; v_gene: TRBV29-1; d_gene: TRBD1; CDR3nt: TGCAGCGTTGACCCGGACAGGTACGGCGAGCAGTACTTC; CDR3aa: CSVDPDRYGEQYF
abundance: many; j_gene: TRBJ2-5; v_gene: TRBV28; d_gene: TRBD1; CDR3nt: TGTGCCAGCAGTCCCCTCGGACAGGGGGGTGCAGAGACCCAGTACTTC; CDR3aa: CASSPLGQGGAETQYF
abundance: many; j_gene: TRBJ2-3; v_gene: TRBV5-1; d_gene: TRBD2; CDR3nt: TGCGCCAGCAGCAACAAGCGGGAGGGGGAAGATACGCAGTATTTT; CDR3aa: CASSNKREGEDTQYF
abundance: many; j_gene: TRBJ1-1; v_gene: TRBV7-3; d_gene: TRBD1; CDR3nt: TGTGCCAGCAGCCCCGGGACAGGGAGCACTGAAGCTTTCTTT; CDR3aa: CASSPGTGSTEAFF
abundance: few; j_gene: TRBJ2-2; v_gene: TRBV5-1; d_gene: -; CDR3nt: TGCGCCAGCAGCTTTTCCGCGGGCACCGGGGAGCTGTTTTTT; CDR3aa: CASSFSAGTGELFF
abundance: -; j_gene: TRBJ1-1; v_gene: TRBV13; d_gene: -; CDR3nt: TGTGCCAGCAGCCTACCAGGAGCCCGAGAGGCTTTCTTT; CDR3aa: CASSLPGAREAFF
abundance: -; j_gene: TRBJ2-2; v_gene: TRBV10-1; d_gene: -; CDR3nt: TGCGCCAGCAGTGACTCCTGGGGCAGGTCCAACACCGGGGAGCTGTTTTTT; CDR3aa: CASSDSWGRSNTGELFF
abundance: many; j_gene: TRBJ2-1; v_gene: TRBV7-2; d_gene: TRBD1; CDR3nt: TGTGCCAGCAGCATACCGGACAGGGCTAAGCAGTTCTTC; CDR3aa: CASSIPDRAKQFF
abundance: many; j_gene: TRBJ2-1; v_gene: TRBV27; d_gene: TRBD2; CDR3nt: TGTGCCAGCAGTCGGCTAGCGGGGATCTACAATGAGCAGTTCTTC; CDR3aa: CASSRLAGIYNEQFF
abundance: many; j_gene: TRBJ2-4; v_gene: TRBV7-2; d_gene: TRBD2; CDR3nt: TGTGCCAGCAGCCCTTGGACTAGCTCAGCCATTCAGTACTTC; CDR3aa: CASSPWTSSAIQYF
abundance: few; j_gene: TRBJ1-4; v_gene: TRBV28; d_gene: -; CDR3nt: TGTGCCAGCAGTTTGACGCAGGGGAAGGCAAAACTGTTTTTT; CDR3aa: CASSLTQGKAKLFF
abundance: many; j_gene: TRBJ2-2; v_gene: TRBV6-1; d_gene: TRBD1; CDR3nt: TGTGCCAGCAGAACGACAGGGACGAACACCGGGGAGCTGTTTTTT; CDR3aa: CASRTTGTNTGELFF
abundance: many; j_gene: TRBJ1-2; v_gene: TRBV18; d_gene: -; CDR3nt: TGTGCCAGCTCACCAGGGACGGCCCAGACCTTC; CDR3aa: CASSPGTAQTF
abundance: many; j_gene: TRBJ2-7; v_gene: TRBV12-3/TRBV12-4; d_gene: TRBD2; CDR3nt: TGTGCCAGCAGTTTCGCTAGCGGGAGGCTCGAGCAGTACTTC; CDR3aa: CASSFASGRLEQYF
abundance: many; j_gene: TRBJ1-1; v_gene: TRBV28; d_gene: -; CDR3nt: TGTGCCAGCAGTTTACGAGTGGGACGTGCGAACACTGAAGCTTTCTTT; CDR3aa: CASSLRVGRANTEAFF
abundance: -; j_gene: TRBJ2-5; v_gene: TRBV19; d_gene: -; CDR3nt: TGTGCCAGTAGTATCCTCGGAGGAGAGACCCAGTACTTC; CDR3aa: CASSILGGETQYF
abundance: -; j_gene: TRBJ2-7; v_gene: TRBV7-2; d_gene: -; CDR3nt: TGTGCCAGCAGCTTAAGAGGGACTGGGTCCTACGAGCAGTACTTC; CDR3aa: CASSLRGTGSYEQYF
abundance: few; j_gene: TRBJ1-3; v_gene: TRBV2; d_gene: TRBD1; CDR3nt: TGTGCCAGCGTCTGGGACAGGTCGGCTGGAAACACCATATATTTT; CDR3aa: CASVWDRSAGNTIYF
abundance: few; j_gene: TRBJ2-7; v_gene: TRBV19; d_gene: TRBD2; CDR3nt: TGTGCCAGTAGATCGGGACAGGCGACCCTTACTAGCGGGAGTGGCGAGCAGTACTTC; CDR3aa: CASRSGQATLTSGSGEQYF
abundance: many; j_gene: TRBJ2-7; v_gene: TRBV2; d_gene: TRBD1; CDR3nt: TGTGCCAGCAGGTCGGGACAGGGCTACGAGCAGTACTTC; CDR3aa: CASRSGQGYEQYF
abundance: -; j_gene: TRBJ2-1; v_gene: TRBV15; d_gene: TRBD2; CDR3nt: TGTGCCACCAGCGGAACTAGCGGGAGGGCCAGTGAGCAGTTCTTC; CDR3aa: CATSGTSGRASEQFF
abundance: many; j_gene: TRBJ1-3; v_gene: TRBV2; d_gene: -; CDR3nt: TGTGCCAGCAGGGCCGACAGTTTCTCTGGAAACACCATATATTTT; CDR3aa: CASRADSFSGNTIYF
abundance: -; j_gene: TRBJ2-7; v_gene: TRBV5-5; d_gene: -; CDR3nt: TGTGCCAGCAGCTTGGTAGCAGGGAGAGTCGACGAGCAGTACTTC; CDR3aa: CASSLVAGRVDEQYF
abundance: -; j_gene: TRBJ1-1; v_gene: TRBV7-2; d_gene: -; CDR3nt: TGTGCCAGCACCAAATGGGGCGGGTTGAACACTGAAGCTTTCTTT; CDR3aa: CASTKWGGLNTEAFF
abundance: few; j_gene: TRBJ2-7; v_gene: TRBV5-1; d_gene: -; CDR3nt: TGCGCCAGCAGCTTGGCACCGGGCAGCCTCGCCTACGAGCAGTACTTC; CDR3aa: CASSLAPGSLAYEQYF
abundance: -; j_gene: TRBJ2-5; v_gene: TRBV28; d_gene: -; CDR3nt: TGTGCCAGCAGTTTCCCGGGACTCCAAGAGACCCAGTACTTC; CDR3aa: CASSFPGLQETQYF
abundance: -; j_gene: TRBJ1-3; v_gene: TRBV7-9; d_gene: -; CDR3nt: TGTGCCAGCAGCTCCAACACCGGGACGGCTGGAAACACCATATATTTT; CDR3aa: CASSSNTGTAGNTIYF
abundance: -; j_gene: TRBJ2-1; v_gene: TRBV19; d_gene: TRBD1; CDR3nt: TGTGCCAGTAGTTTCTCCGGGACAGCCTACAATGAGCAGTTCTTC; CDR3aa: CASSFSGTAYNEQFF
abundance: -; j_gene: TRBJ2-2; v_gene: TRBV20-1; d_gene: TRBD1; CDR3nt: TGCAGTGCTACCGGGACAGGCTACTCCGGGGAGCTGTTTTTT; CDR3aa: CSATGTGYSGELFF
abundance: few; j_gene: TRBJ1-3; v_gene: TRBV7-2; d_gene: -; CDR3nt: TGTGCCAGCAGCCCCTCCTCGTCCTGGGCCTCTGGAAACACCATATATTTT; CDR3aa: CASSPSSSWASGNTIYF